Described below is a single T cell receptor beta chain sequence and its context. Antigen unknown. Extraction yielded at least 6 micrograms of total RNA per sample. The second PCR ran about 6 to 11 cycles with a sample-barcoded 5' primer and J-beta primers. From the 5' RACE reads, TCRdb called clonotypes with MiXCR, one entry per CDR3 protein. The sample records 1.2 million to 1.5 million distinct CDR3 sequences, around 42% being singletons. The sample is drawn from a study of blood T cells in healthy people across ages. In the study overall: About one barcoded TCR beta cDNA was captured per two T cells. Overall study results and limits: A strong correlation was seen between TCR beta diversity and naive T cell percentage. The recorded TCR beta diversity per million T cells decreased in a roughly linear manner with age.

With 6 bases clipped from V and 3 bases from J, the junction kept 4 bases outside the gene matches. The germline V gene encodes CDR1 LNHDA and CDR2 SQIVND (reference sequence). CDR3 size: 13 residues. The chain employs TRBV19 and TRBJ1-2; 7 bases line up with TRBD1. The origin of this receptor is a woman in her late teens or twenties in good health. Specimen: blood. The CDR3 sequence: CASSPDRYYGYTF. The CDR3 DNA reads as TGTGCCAGTAGCCCGGACAGGTACTATGGCTACACCTTC.